These T cell receptor beta chains were read from a single sample in a study of post-analysis software for immune sequencing data. TCRdb redid the calling of the PCR reads with MiXCR, one entry per CDR3 protein. The profile shows hundreds of thousands of distinct CDR3 sequences, roughly 29% of them singletons. Specimen: blood. Receptors were obtained from a girl aged 5 to 17 with multiple sclerosis. The CDR3 runs from the conserved cysteine through the conserved F or W. D genes are given only for firm matches. Only some rows state a clone size, as once, few, many or a class for expanded clones.

V gene: TRBV20-1
J gene: TRBJ2-7
clone size: few
D gene: TRBD2
CDR3 DNA: TGCAGTGCTAGTGAGATGCTAGCGGGAGGGAGGGCGTACTTC
CDR3 protein: CSASEMLAGGRAYF

V gene: TRBV7-2
J gene: TRBJ1-2
clone size: few
D gene: -
CDR3 DNA: TGTGCCAGCAGCTTAGCCGCAGGGGCAGACTATGGCTACACCTTC
CDR3 protein: CASSLAAGADYGYTF

V gene: TRBV20-1
J gene: TRBJ1-2
clone size: few
D gene: -
CDR3 DNA: TGCAGTGCTTGTGAAACGACTAACTATGGCTACACCTTC
CDR3 protein: CSACETTNYGYTF

V gene: TRBV24-1
J gene: TRBJ2-3
clone size: -
D gene: -
CDR3 DNA: TGTGCCACCAGTACAGCCGGATCGGGCACAGATACGCAGTATTTT
CDR3 protein: CATSTAGSGTDTQYF

V gene: TRBV28
J gene: TRBJ1-4
clone size: once
D gene: -
CDR3 DNA: TGTGCCAGCAGGGTATCTAATGAAAAACTGTTTTTT
CDR3 protein: CASRVSNEKLFF

V gene: TRBV20-1
J gene: TRBJ2-1
clone size: few
D gene: -
CDR3 DNA: TGCAGTGCTGAACTGCGGTATCTCAATGAGCAGTTCTTC
CDR3 protein: CSAELRYLNEQFF

V gene: TRBV6-6
J gene: TRBJ2-1
clone size: few
D gene: -
CDR3 DNA: TGTGCCAGCAGTCAACCACCCGGGACCCCCTACAATGAGCAGTTCTTC
CDR3 protein: CASSQPPGTPYNEQFF

V gene: TRBV5-1
J gene: TRBJ2-1
clone size: few
D gene: -
CDR3 DNA: TGCGCCAGCAGCCCGGGCCGAGGGGGTCGAAATGAGCAGTTCTTC
CDR3 protein: CASSPGRGGRNEQFF

V gene: TRBV5-1
J gene: TRBJ1-2
clone size: -
D gene: -
CDR3 DNA: TGCGCCAGCAAGAGGCTCCGGGATGAAGGCCACACCTTC
CDR3 protein: CASKRLRDEGHTF

V gene: TRBV27
J gene: TRBJ2-7
clone size: -
D gene: TRBD1
CDR3 DNA: TGTGCCAGCAGTTCAACAGGGGGCGGGAACGAGCAGTACTTC
CDR3 protein: CASSSTGGGNEQYF

V gene: TRBV14
J gene: TRBJ2-3
clone size: -
D gene: TRBD2
CDR3 DNA: TGTGCCAGCAGCCCTTATCTTAGACTAGCGAGAGGAGGAGATACGCAGTATTTT
CDR3 protein: CASSPYLRLARGGDTQYF

V gene: TRBV20-1
J gene: TRBJ1-5
clone size: -
D gene: -
CDR3 DNA: TGCAGTGCTAGTCAGGGTCAGGATAGCAATCAGCCCCAGCATTTT
CDR3 protein: CSASQGQDSNQPQHF

V gene: TRBV9
J gene: TRBJ2-5
clone size: -
D gene: -
CDR3 DNA: TGTGCCAGCAGCCCCCAGTGGGGGCGAGAGACCCAGTACTTC
CDR3 protein: CASSPQWGRETQYF

V gene: TRBV11-2
J gene: TRBJ2-1
clone size: -
D gene: -
CDR3 DNA: TGTGCCAGCAGCTCAAACAACCTGGCCAATGAGCAGTTCTTC
CDR3 protein: CASSSNNLANEQFF

V gene: TRBV5-8
J gene: TRBJ2-3
clone size: -
D gene: TRBD2
CDR3 DNA: TGTGCCAGCAGTCCGGGGGGGACACAAGGCACAGATACGCAGTATTTT
CDR3 protein: CASSPGGTQGTDTQYF

V gene: TRBV29-1
J gene: TRBJ2-5
clone size: -
D gene: -
CDR3 DNA: TGCAGCGTTGTCGGGGGCGCAAAGCGGGACCAAGAGACCCAGTACTTC
CDR3 protein: CSVVGGAKRDQETQYF

V gene: TRBV7-9
J gene: TRBJ2-1
clone size: many
D gene: TRBD2
CDR3 DNA: TGTGCCAGCAGCTCGGGGGGGATCTACAATGAGCAGTTCTTC
CDR3 protein: CASSSGGIYNEQFF

V gene: TRBV7-2
J gene: TRBJ2-1
clone size: few
D gene: TRBD2
CDR3 DNA: TGTGCCAGCAGCCGAGTGGGGAGGGTTAGCTCCTACAATGAGCAGTTCTTC
CDR3 protein: CASSRVGRVSSYNEQFF

V gene: TRBV15
J gene: TRBJ2-3
clone size: many
D gene: -
CDR3 DNA: TGTGCCACCAGCAGAGGAGGTAGCACAGATACGCAGTATTTT
CDR3 protein: CATSRGGSTDTQYF

V gene: TRBV5-1
J gene: TRBJ1-1
clone size: -
D gene: TRBD1
CDR3 DNA: TGCGCCAGCAGCTTAACGACAGGGGCCCTTGAGGCTTTCTTT
CDR3 protein: CASSLTTGALEAFF

V gene: TRBV6-1
J gene: TRBJ2-5
clone size: -
D gene: -
CDR3 DNA: TGTGCCAGCACCCCCAGGACCCAAGAGACCCAGTACTTC
CDR3 protein: CASTPRTQETQYF

V gene: TRBV10-3
J gene: TRBJ2-6
clone size: -
D gene: TRBD1
CDR3 DNA: TGTGCCATCAGCAGTCAGGGGGCTGGGGCCAACGTCCTGACTTTC
CDR3 protein: CAISSQGAGANVLTF

V gene: TRBV7-8
J gene: TRBJ2-7
clone size: few
D gene: TRBD1
CDR3 DNA: TGTGCCAGCAGCTTTTCGGCGGGACAGGGGGCGATGGGCGAGCAGTACTTC
CDR3 protein: CASSFSAGQGAMGEQYF

V gene: TRBV4-3
J gene: TRBJ1-4
clone size: -
D gene: -
CDR3 DNA: TGCGCCAGCAGCCAGTTGCCGGGGCCTAATGAAAAACTGTTTTTT
CDR3 protein: CASSQLPGPNEKLFF

V gene: TRBV7-7
J gene: TRBJ2-5
clone size: -
D gene: TRBD2
CDR3 DNA: TGTGCTAGCAGCTTATTGGCGGGGGGGCGTTCACAAGAGACCCAGTACTTC
CDR3 protein: CASSLLAGGRSQETQYF

V gene: TRBV6-6
J gene: TRBJ2-1
clone size: -
D gene: TRBD2
CDR3 DNA: TGTGCCAGCAGTTACTCGAATAGCGGGAGGGTAGGAGAGCAGTTCTTC
CDR3 protein: CASSYSNSGRVGEQFF

V gene: TRBV5-1
J gene: TRBJ2-3
clone size: few
D gene: -
CDR3 DNA: TGCGCCAGCAGCTTGAGGGCAGGGAGGCGCACAGATACGCAGTATTTT
CDR3 protein: CASSLRAGRRTDTQYF

V gene: TRBV20-1
J gene: TRBJ2-1
clone size: -
D gene: -
CDR3 DNA: TGCAGTGCTAGAGAACACCCCAAGGTAGGGGGAGCTTACAATGAGCAGTTCTTC
CDR3 protein: CSAREHPKVGGAYNEQFF

V gene: TRBV6-1
J gene: TRBJ2-3
clone size: few
D gene: -
CDR3 DNA: TGTGCCAGCAGTGAAGTCCGGCCGACAGGGAGGGCAACAGATACGCAGTATTTT
CDR3 protein: CASSEVRPTGRATDTQYF

V gene: TRBV9
J gene: TRBJ1-2
clone size: few
D gene: -
CDR3 DNA: TGTGCCAGCAGCGTAGCCCAGGGTCCCCGATATGGCTACACCTTC
CDR3 protein: CASSVAQGPRYGYTF

V gene: TRBV7-8
J gene: TRBJ1-1
clone size: -
D gene: -
CDR3 DNA: TGTGCCAGCAGCTTAGTTCGGGCTAAGGGCGTGGGAGCTTTCTTT
CDR3 protein: CASSLVRAKGVGAFF

V gene: TRBV6-1
J gene: TRBJ2-7
clone size: -
D gene: -
CDR3 DNA: TGTGCCAGCTCACGCGGGGAAATCTCCTACGAGCAGTACTTC
CDR3 protein: CASSRGEISYEQYF

V gene: TRBV12-3/TRBV12-4
J gene: TRBJ2-5
clone size: many
D gene: -
CDR3 DNA: TGTGCCAGCAGTTTAGGGGTACAAGAGACCCAGTACTTC
CDR3 protein: CASSLGVQETQYF

V gene: TRBV6-2/TRBV6-3
J gene: TRBJ2-7
clone size: few
D gene: TRBD2
CDR3 DNA: TGTGCCAGCAGTCACTGGCTTACGGAGACTAGCGGGAGGTACGAGCAGTACTTC
CDR3 protein: CASSHWLTETSGRYEQYF

V gene: TRBV7-2
J gene: TRBJ2-1
clone size: few
D gene: TRBD2
CDR3 DNA: TGTGCCAGCAGTTTTATTAGGAGTTCCGGACTAGCAAATGAGCAGTTCTTC
CDR3 protein: CASSFIRSSGLANEQFF

V gene: TRBV7-2
J gene: TRBJ2-3
clone size: -
D gene: TRBD2
CDR3 DNA: TGTGCCAGCAGCCCGGCGGGGGTAACAGATACGCAGTATTTT
CDR3 protein: CASSPAGVTDTQYF

V gene: TRBV7-2
J gene: TRBJ1-2
clone size: -
D gene: -
CDR3 DNA: TGTGCCAGCAGCTTTTTGGTGGCGGTTGAAGGCTACACCTTC
CDR3 protein: CASSFLVAVEGYTF

V gene: TRBV20-1
J gene: TRBJ2-4
clone size: many
D gene: -
CDR3 DNA: TGCAGTGCTAGAGGCGGCCTAGCGGCCAAAAACATTCAGTACTTC
CDR3 protein: CSARGGLAAKNIQYF

V gene: TRBV5-5
J gene: TRBJ2-5
clone size: few
D gene: -
CDR3 DNA: TGTGCCAGCAGCTTGGCCGGAATAGCAGAGACCCAGTACTTC
CDR3 protein: CASSLAGIAETQYF

V gene: TRBV13
J gene: TRBJ2-5
clone size: few
D gene: -
CDR3 DNA: TGTGCCAGCAGCTCCCCGCAGGGAGGAGAGACCCAGTACTTC
CDR3 protein: CASSSPQGGETQYF

V gene: TRBV7-2
J gene: TRBJ2-5
clone size: many
D gene: TRBD1
CDR3 DNA: TGTGCCAGCAGCCCCACAGGGGTCGGTGGAGAGACCCAGTACTTC
CDR3 protein: CASSPTGVGGETQYF

V gene: TRBV7-9
J gene: TRBJ2-7
clone size: -
D gene: -
CDR3 DNA: TGTGCCAGCAGCTCCACTCCGGGACATCTACTCTCCTACGAGCAGTACTTC
CDR3 protein: CASSSTPGHLLSYEQYF

V gene: TRBV7-9
J gene: TRBJ1-4
clone size: -
D gene: -
CDR3 DNA: TGTGCCAGCAGTTCTCAGGGTCGAAAACTGTTTTTT
CDR3 protein: CASSSQGRKLFF

V gene: TRBV5-1
J gene: TRBJ2-1
clone size: -
D gene: TRBD1
CDR3 DNA: TGCGCCTGCAGCTTGGTCCTTTGGGGCAGGGGGAACAATGAGCAGTTCTTC
CDR3 protein: CACSLVLWGRGNNEQFF

V gene: TRBV3-1
J gene: TRBJ2-7
clone size: -
D gene: -
CDR3 DNA: TGTGCCAGCAGCCAGGATCGTTCGAAGGACTACGAGCAGTACTTC
CDR3 protein: CASSQDRSKDYEQYF

V gene: TRBV7-2
J gene: TRBJ1-6
clone size: few
D gene: -
CDR3 DNA: TGTGCCAGCAGCTTACGGAAGATGGAGGACACATATAATTCACCCCTCCACTTT
CDR3 protein: CASSLRKMEDTYNSPLHF

V gene: TRBV20-1
J gene: TRBJ1-5
clone size: -
D gene: -
CDR3 DNA: TGCAGTGCTAGACAAGCTAGCAATCAGCCCCAGCATTTT
CDR3 protein: CSARQASNQPQHF

V gene: TRBV7-2
J gene: TRBJ2-5
clone size: few
D gene: -
CDR3 DNA: TGTGCCAGCAGAAGGGACCCACAAGAGACCCAGTACTTC
CDR3 protein: CASRRDPQETQYF

V gene: TRBV7-8
J gene: TRBJ2-5
clone size: many
D gene: -
CDR3 DNA: TGTGCCAGCAGCCTTAGGCTTTTGCTGTACCAAGAGACCCAGTACTTC
CDR3 protein: CASSLRLLLYQETQYF

V gene: TRBV5-1
J gene: TRBJ1-1
clone size: -
D gene: TRBD1
CDR3 DNA: TGCGCCAGCAGTTCGACAGGGGGCATCGCCACTGAAGCTTTCTTT
CDR3 protein: CASSSTGGIATEAFF

V gene: TRBV12-3/TRBV12-4
J gene: TRBJ2-7
clone size: -
D gene: -
CDR3 DNA: TGTGCCAGCAGCAATAAACCTGGGCACGAGCAGTACTTC
CDR3 protein: CASSNKPGHEQYF

V gene: TRBV7-8
J gene: TRBJ1-5
clone size: -
D gene: -
CDR3 DNA: TGTGCCAGCAGCTCACAGGGAAACAATCAGCCCCAGCATTTT
CDR3 protein: CASSSQGNNQPQHF

V gene: TRBV5-1
J gene: TRBJ2-5
clone size: few
D gene: -
CDR3 DNA: TGCGCCAGCAGCTCCGGGACAATTCAAGAGACCCAGTACTTC
CDR3 protein: CASSSGTIQETQYF

V gene: TRBV6-5
J gene: TRBJ2-3
clone size: -
D gene: -
CDR3 DNA: TGTGCCAGCGGAAAGGTGGATACGCAGTATTTT
CDR3 protein: CASGKVDTQYF

V gene: TRBV25-1
J gene: TRBJ2-6
clone size: -
D gene: -
CDR3 DNA: TGTGCCGTATCGTCCTCTGGGGCCAACGTCCTGACTTTC
CDR3 protein: CAVSSSGANVLTF

V gene: TRBV19
J gene: TRBJ2-6
clone size: few
D gene: -
CDR3 DNA: TGTGCCAGTAGTCCCCTCTCCAATGGGGCCAACGTCCTGACTTTC
CDR3 protein: CASSPLSNGANVLTF

V gene: TRBV7-9
J gene: TRBJ2-7
clone size: -
D gene: TRBD1
CDR3 DNA: TGTGCCAGCAGCCAGTGGGACAGGACCTACGAGCAGTACTTC
CDR3 protein: CASSQWDRTYEQYF